This is a list of T cell receptor beta chains from one sample in a study of cytomegalovirus exposure and HLA in healthy donors. Sequencing used immunoSEQ multiplex PCR; TCRdb keeps in-frame clones, though not all of them. The sample has more than 95,000 clones, about 80% seen once. Sequencing input: PBMCs. These receptors were collected from a woman aged 40 to 50 in good health and CMV-seronegative. Each CDR3 is given with its conserved first and last residue. A D gene is named only where the DNA matches it firmly. Clone size is given for some rows only: seen once, a few or many times, or a class if the clone is expanded.

d_call: .
clone_size: .
j_call: TRBJ2-1
v_call: TRBV28
cdr3_aa: CASSSPLRAGFYEQFF
cdr3_nt: TGTGCCAGCAGTTCCCCTCTCCGTGCGGGGTTCTATGAGCAGTTCTTC

d_call: .
clone_size: .
j_call: TRBJ2-1
v_call: TRBV28
cdr3_aa: CASSLIAASYNEQFF
cdr3_nt: TGTGCCAGCAGTTTAATAGCCGCCTCCTACAATGAGCAGTTCTTC

d_call: .
clone_size: .
j_call: TRBJ2-7
v_call: TRBV18
cdr3_aa: CASSRGAGDDGYF
cdr3_nt: TGTGCCAGCTCACGTGGGGCAGGGGACGACGGGTACTTC

d_call: .
clone_size: .
j_call: TRBJ1-5
v_call: TRBV27
cdr3_aa: CASSFRGAFNQPQHF
cdr3_nt: TGTGCCAGCAGTTTTCGGGGGGCCTTTAATCAGCCCCAGCATTTT

d_call: .
clone_size: once
j_call: TRBJ1-4
v_call: TRBV27
cdr3_aa: CASSFLRDGYEKLFF
cdr3_nt: TGTGCCAGCAGTTTTTTGCGGGACGGATATGAAAAACTGTTTTTT

d_call: .
clone_size: once
j_call: TRBJ2-7
v_call: TRBV7-7
cdr3_aa: CASSLATGSYEQYF
cdr3_nt: TGTGCTAGCAGCTTAGCTACGGGGTCCTACGAGCAGTACTTC

d_call: TRBD1
clone_size: .
j_call: TRBJ2-2
v_call: TRBV5-4
cdr3_aa: CASSAGQDFTGELFF
cdr3_nt: TGTGCCAGCAGCGCGGGACAGGACTTCACCGGGGAGCTGTTTTTT

d_call: .
clone_size: .
j_call: TRBJ2-4
v_call: TRBV28
cdr3_aa: CASSTTTVLAKNIQYF
cdr3_nt: TGTGCCAGCAGTACGACGACAGTTCTAGCCAAAAACATTCAGTACTTC

d_call: .
clone_size: .
j_call: TRBJ2-4
v_call: TRBV15
cdr3_aa: CATSRQGGSKNIQYF
cdr3_nt: TGTGCCACCAGCAGACAGGGGGGATCCAAAAACATTCAGTACTTC

d_call: .
clone_size: .
j_call: TRBJ2-7
v_call: TRBV5-4
cdr3_aa: CASSLQGANYEQYF
cdr3_nt: TGTGCCAGCAGCCTACAAGGGGCCAACTACGAGCAGTACTTC

d_call: .
clone_size: .
j_call: TRBJ2-1
v_call: TRBV27
cdr3_aa: CASSFGGSPYNEQFF
cdr3_nt: TGTGCCAGCAGTTTCGGAGGGAGCCCCTACAATGAGCAGTTCTTC

d_call: .
clone_size: .
j_call: TRBJ2-6
v_call: TRBV11-2
cdr3_aa: CASSLIVRVAGANVLTF
cdr3_nt: TGTGCCAGCAGCTTAATCGTTCGAGTCGCTGGGGCCAACGTCCTGACTTTC

d_call: .
clone_size: .
j_call: TRBJ2-1
v_call: TRBV4-1
cdr3_aa: CASSQGPIGALFF
cdr3_nt: TGCGCCAGCAGCCAAGGACCCATAGGGGCTCTGTTCTTC

d_call: TRBD1
clone_size: once
j_call: TRBJ1-3
v_call: TRBV11-2
cdr3_aa: CASSLDRGYLNTIYF
cdr3_nt: TGTGCCAGCAGCTTGGACAGGGGGTATCTAAACACCATATATTTT

d_call: TRBD2
clone_size: .
j_call: TRBJ2-1
v_call: TRBV4-3
cdr3_aa: CASSHIRFSGLAGVQNEQFF
cdr3_nt: TGCGCCAGCAGCCACATCCGGTTCTCCGGACTAGCGGGAGTCCAAAATGAGCAGTTCTTC

d_call: TRBD1
clone_size: .
j_call: TRBJ1-1
v_call: TRBV15
cdr3_aa: CATSRARARGDTEAFF
cdr3_nt: TGTGCCACCAGCAGGGCCCGTGCCAGGGGGGACACTGAAGCTTTCTTT

d_call: TRBD1
clone_size: .
j_call: TRBJ2-1
v_call: TRBV7-7
cdr3_aa: CASSSGQIGNEQFF
cdr3_nt: TGTGCTAGCAGCTCGGGACAGATTGGCAATGAGCAGTTCTTC

d_call: .
clone_size: .
j_call: TRBJ1-2
v_call: TRBV6-5
cdr3_aa: CASSYSPVYGYTF
cdr3_nt: TGTGCCAGCAGTTACTCCCCAGTCTATGGCTACACCTTC

d_call: .
clone_size: .
j_call: TRBJ2-6
v_call: TRBV29-1
cdr3_aa: CSVGLSGANVLTF
cdr3_nt: TGCAGCGTTGGACTCTCTGGGGCCAACGTCCTGACTTTC

d_call: .
clone_size: .
j_call: TRBJ1-2
v_call: TRBV28
cdr3_aa: CASSWRGRDGYTF
cdr3_nt: TGTGCCAGCAGTTGGCGCGGTCGGGATGGCTACACCTTC

d_call: .
clone_size: .
j_call: TRBJ2-7
v_call: TRBV6-5
cdr3_aa: CASSLGSSSYEQYF
cdr3_nt: TGTGCCAGCAGTCTCGGGTCTAGCTCCTACGAGCAGTACTTC

d_call: .
clone_size: .
j_call: TRBJ1-2
v_call: TRBV28
cdr3_aa: CASISTVNYGYTF
cdr3_nt: TGTGCCAGCATCTCTACAGTGAACTATGGCTACACCTTC

d_call: .
clone_size: .
j_call: TRBJ1-5
v_call: TRBV28
cdr3_aa: CASRNLYSNQPQHF
cdr3_nt: TGTGCCAGCAGGAACCTCTATAGCAATCAGCCCCAGCATTTT

d_call: .
clone_size: .
j_call: TRBJ2-7
v_call: TRBV19
cdr3_aa: CASSPGPSRGFYEQYF
cdr3_nt: TGTGCCAGTAGCCCGGGGCCGAGCCGGGGGTTCTACGAGCAGTACTTC

d_call: TRBD1
clone_size: .
j_call: TRBJ2-3
v_call: TRBV2
cdr3_aa: CASIPLRGLGQGVRDTQYF
cdr3_nt: TGTGCCAGCATTCCATTACGCGGTTTAGGACAGGGAGTAAGAGATACGCAGTATTTT

d_call: .
clone_size: .
j_call: TRBJ2-5
v_call: TRBV2
cdr3_aa: CASNVLGQETQYF
cdr3_nt: TGTGCCAGCAATGTACTCGGCCAAGAGACCCAGTACTTC

d_call: .
clone_size: .
j_call: TRBJ1-5
v_call: TRBV7-2
cdr3_aa: CASSLSGSINQPQHF
cdr3_nt: TGTGCCAGCAGCTTAAGCGGCAGCATCAATCAGCCCCAGCATTTT

d_call: .
clone_size: .
j_call: TRBJ2-6
v_call: TRBV28
cdr3_aa: CASRTGLLGVLTF
cdr3_nt: TGTGCCAGCCGAACAGGGCTCTTGGGCGTCCTGACTTTC

d_call: TRBD1
clone_size: .
j_call: TRBJ1-1
v_call: TRBV5-5
cdr3_aa: CASSRGTGNTEAFF
cdr3_nt: TGTGCCAGCAGTCGCGGGACAGGGAACACTGAAGCTTTCTTT

d_call: .
clone_size: few
j_call: TRBJ2-5
v_call: TRBV19
cdr3_aa: CASSISGQETQYF
cdr3_nt: TGTGCCAGTAGTATATCGGGCCAAGAGACCCAGTACTTC

d_call: .
clone_size: once
j_call: TRBJ2-7
v_call: TRBV28
cdr3_aa: CASSLAEGDNLNYEQYF
cdr3_nt: TGTGCCAGCAGTTTAGCAGAGGGTGACAACCTAAACTACGAGCAGTACTTC

d_call: .
clone_size: .
j_call: TRBJ2-7
v_call: TRBV4-1
cdr3_aa: CASSQSLALGYEQYF
cdr3_nt: TGCGCCAGCAGCCAATCGCTAGCGTTAGGCTACGAGCAGTACTTC

d_call: .
clone_size: .
j_call: TRBJ2-3
v_call: TRBV7-3
cdr3_aa: CATSSGGSSTDTQYF
cdr3_nt: TGTGCCACATCGTCGGGCGGGTCTAGCACAGATACGCAGTATTTT

d_call: .
clone_size: .
j_call: TRBJ1-1
v_call: TRBV19
cdr3_aa: CASSRRQENTEAFF
cdr3_nt: TGTGCCAGTAGTAGACGACAGGAGAACACTGAAGCTTTCTTT

d_call: .
clone_size: .
j_call: TRBJ1-6
v_call: TRBV4-2
cdr3_aa: CASSQDTAGSSSPLHF
cdr3_nt: TGTGCCAGCAGCCAAGACACCGCAGGTTCCAGCTCACCCCTCCACTTT

d_call: .
clone_size: .
j_call: TRBJ2-7
v_call: TRBV27
cdr3_aa: CASSADSYEQYF
cdr3_nt: TGTGCCAGCAGTGCCGACAGCTACGAGCAGTACTTC

d_call: .
clone_size: .
j_call: TRBJ1-2
v_call: TRBV27
cdr3_aa: CASSPLWSVNYGYTF
cdr3_nt: TGTGCCAGCAGTCCCCTATGGTCCGTTAACTATGGCTACACCTTC

d_call: TRBD1
clone_size: .
j_call: TRBJ2-2
v_call: TRBV28
cdr3_aa: CASRTGLLPGELFF
cdr3_nt: TGTGCCAGCAGGACAGGGCTACTACCCGGGGAGCTGTTTTTT

d_call: TRBD1
clone_size: .
j_call: TRBJ1-2
v_call: TRBV19
cdr3_aa: CASSFVGQGDGYTF
cdr3_nt: TGTGCCAGTAGTTTCGTTGGACAGGGAGATGGCTACACCTTC

d_call: TRBD1
clone_size: .
j_call: TRBJ2-3
v_call: TRBV7-2
cdr3_aa: CASSLNRGGDTQYF
cdr3_nt: TGTGCCAGCAGCTTAAACAGGGGTGGGGATACGCAGTATTTT

d_call: TRBD1
clone_size: .
j_call: TRBJ1-2
v_call: TRBV6-6
cdr3_aa: CASSLGAGGEGGYTF
cdr3_nt: TGTGCCAGCAGCCTCGGCGCAGGGGGAGAAGGTGGCTACACCTTC

d_call: .
clone_size: .
j_call: TRBJ2-7
v_call: TRBV11-2
cdr3_aa: CASSLARGTLDEQYF
cdr3_nt: TGTGCCAGCAGCTTAGCTCGGGGGACCTTGGACGAGCAGTACTTC

d_call: TRBD2
clone_size: .
j_call: TRBJ2-7
v_call: TRBV15
cdr3_aa: CATSRSGTSRLLGEQYF
cdr3_nt: TGTGCCACCAGCAGATCCGGGACTAGTCGGCTCCTCGGCGAGCAGTACTTC

d_call: TRBD2
clone_size: .
j_call: TRBJ2-2
v_call: TRBV6-5
cdr3_aa: CASSTYDSGTGELFF
cdr3_nt: TGTGCCAGCAGTACCTATGATAGCGGGACCGGGGAGCTGTTTTTT

d_call: .
clone_size: .
j_call: TRBJ1-1
v_call: TRBV4-3
cdr3_aa: CASSQDGETEAFF
cdr3_nt: TGCGCCAGCAGCCAAGATGGAGAAACTGAAGCTTTCTTT

d_call: .
clone_size: few
j_call: TRBJ1-1
v_call: TRBV6-1
cdr3_aa: CASSEHGEAFF
cdr3_nt: TGTGCCAGCAGTGAACACGGTGAAGCTTTCTTT

d_call: TRBD2
clone_size: .
j_call: TRBJ2-2
v_call: TRBV15
cdr3_aa: CATGRGGYAGELFF
cdr3_nt: TGTGCCACCGGACGGGGGGGGTACGCCGGGGAGCTGTTTTTT

d_call: .
clone_size: .
j_call: TRBJ2-3
v_call: TRBV7-2
cdr3_aa: CASSFSSSTDTQYF
cdr3_nt: TGTGCCAGCAGCTTTTCGTCTAGCACAGATACGCAGTATTTT

d_call: .
clone_size: .
j_call: TRBJ2-7
v_call: TRBV27
cdr3_aa: CASSLDLPGLYEQYF
cdr3_nt: TGTGCCAGCAGTTTAGACTTACCGGGGTTATACGAGCAGTACTTC

d_call: .
clone_size: .
j_call: TRBJ1-2
v_call: TRBV28
cdr3_aa: CASSLSPYRPAVGYTF
cdr3_nt: TGTGCCAGCAGTTTATCCCCCTACCGCCCCGCCGTAGGCTACACCTTC

d_call: TRBD2
clone_size: .
j_call: TRBJ2-7
v_call: TRBV7-2
cdr3_aa: CASSLGLAGGKEQYF
cdr3_nt: TGTGCCAGCAGCTTAGGCCTAGCGGGAGGGAAAGAGCAGTACTTC

d_call: TRBD1
clone_size: .
j_call: TRBJ2-7
v_call: TRBV28
cdr3_aa: CASSERKGATYEQYF
cdr3_nt: TGTGCCAGCAGTGAACGAAAGGGGGCTACCTACGAGCAGTACTTC

d_call: .
clone_size: once
j_call: TRBJ2-1
v_call: TRBV11-2
cdr3_aa: CASSFDTGSPYNEQFF
cdr3_nt: TGTGCCAGCAGCTTCGACACGGGATCACCCTACAATGAGCAGTTCTTC

d_call: .
clone_size: .
j_call: TRBJ2-7
v_call: TRBV5-4
cdr3_aa: CASSSARAGDEQYF
cdr3_nt: TGTGCCAGCAGCTCGGCCCGGGCCGGGGACGAGCAGTACTTC

d_call: .
clone_size: .
j_call: TRBJ1-2
v_call: TRBV19
cdr3_aa: CASKTGSGYGYTF
cdr3_nt: TGTGCCAGTAAAACAGGGTCCGGCTATGGCTACACCTTC